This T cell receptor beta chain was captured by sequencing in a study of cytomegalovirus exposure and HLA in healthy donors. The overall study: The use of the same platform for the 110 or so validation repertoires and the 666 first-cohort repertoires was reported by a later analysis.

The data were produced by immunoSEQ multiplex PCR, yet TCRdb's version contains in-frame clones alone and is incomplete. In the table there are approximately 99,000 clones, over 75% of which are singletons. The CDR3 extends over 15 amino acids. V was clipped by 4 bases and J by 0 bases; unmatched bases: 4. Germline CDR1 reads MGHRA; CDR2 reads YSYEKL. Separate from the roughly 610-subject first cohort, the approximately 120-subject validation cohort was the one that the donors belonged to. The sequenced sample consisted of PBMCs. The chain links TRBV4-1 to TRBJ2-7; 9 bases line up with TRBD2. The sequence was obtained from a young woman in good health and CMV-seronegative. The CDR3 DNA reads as TGCGCCAGCAGCCTGACTAGCGGAGACTCCTACGAGCAGTACTTC. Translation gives CASSLTSGDSYEQYF.